These 13 T cell receptor beta chains share one sample of origin, sequenced in a study of OX40 agonist ivuxolimab in advanced cancers. Only in-frame clones appear in the TCRdb table, and some are missing; sequencing was by immunoSEQ multiplex PCR. The sample records approximately 79,000 clones, about 86% being singletons. The source material was CD4+ or CD8+ T cells sorted from blood, sampled in a trial of the OX40 agonist ivuxolimab. These receptor sequences come from an adult with an advanced solid tumor such as melanoma, head and neck, liver or kidney cancer.

The V and J genes are TRBV19 and TRBJ2-3; TRBD1 agrees at 8 bases. This CDR3 has 15 amino acids. J gave up 4 bases and V 5 bases, and 8 bases lay outside the gene matches. The germline gives CDR1 LNHDA, CDR2 SQIVND (reference sequence). CDR3 coding DNA: TGTGCCAGTAGTTCGGAGACAGGGGAGGCAGATACGCAGTATTTT. Protein product: CASSSETGEADTQYF. The entire variable domain, with the rest obtained from reference TRBV19 and TRBJ2-3, is as follows: DGGITQSPKYLFRKEGQNVTLSCEQNLNHDAMYWYRQDPGQGLRLIYYSQIVNDFQKGDIAEGYSVSREKKESFPLTVTSAQKNPTAFYLCASSSETGEADTQYFGPGTRLTVL.

This chain links TRBV5-1 with TRBJ2-7; D ambiguous. Trimming left V 0 bases short and J 0 bases short, with 10 bases between. Germline V lookup: CDR1 SGHRS, CDR2 YFSETQ. The CDR3 sequence is 15 residues long. CDR3 nucleotide sequence: TGCGCCAGCAGCTTGGACGGGCTTAGCTCCTACGAGCAGTACTTC. This encodes CASSLDGLSSYEQYF.

The chain combines TRBV10-2 with TRBJ1-4; tentatively, D is TRBD1 (6 bases). V lost 8 bases and J 7 bases, leaving 14 bases between the germline ends. CDR1 and CDR2 from the germline V gene are WSHSY and SAAADI. The CDR3 is 13 amino acids. The CDR3 spells CASFRGTTEKLFF. CDR3 in DNA: TGCGCCAGCTTCAGGGGTACAACTGAAAAACTGTTTTTT.

CDR3 sequence (DNA): TGCGCCAGCAGGATTGGAACTAATGAAAAACTGTTTTTT. The encoded protein is CASRIGTNEKLFF. The chain uses TRBV10-2 and TRBJ1-4; D gene uncertain. Germline lookup yields CDR1 WSHSY and CDR2 SAAADI. This CDR3 spans 13 amino acids. V shed 6 bases and J shed 1 base, with 6 bases lying between them.

The genes are TRBV18 and TRBJ2-7; 7 nucleotides agree with TRBD1. Germline CDR1 is KGHSH and CDR2 is LQKENI. V was clipped by 3 bases and J by 4 bases; unmatched bases: 6. CDR3 length equals 14 residues. CDR3: CASSPTGMGYEQYF. CDR3 sequence (DNA): TGTGCCAGCTCACCGACAGGGATGGGTTACGAGCAGTACTTC.

V is TRBV23-1 and J is TRBJ2-7; 10 bases agree with TRBD1. TRBV23-1 is marked as an open reading frame, function uncertain. The CDR3 spans 14 residues. The V gene end was trimmed by 3 bases and the J gene end by 7 bases; junction bases not matched to a gene: 6. CDR3 protein: CASSHWDRGGEQYF. CDR3 nucleotide sequence: TGCGCCAGCAGTCATTGGGACAGGGGCGGGGAGCAGTACTTC.

This chain uses TRBV6-6 with TRBJ1-1; D is uncertain. The CDR3 sequence is 12 residues long. Per germline, CDR1 MNHNY and CDR2 SVGAGI (reference sequence). V lost 8 bases and J lost 5, with 12 bases in between. The CDR3 DNA reads TGTGCCAGCTGGGTCGGCGGGACTGAAGCTTTCTTT. Protein product: CASWVGGTEAFF.

V is TRBV7-2 and J is TRBJ2-7, with TRBD2 identical over 11 bases. V lost 7 bases to trimming and J lost 6 bases; unmatched junction nucleotides: 11. The CDR3 has 15 residues. Germline V gene data show CDR1 as SGHTA and CDR2 as FQGNSA. CDR3 nucleotides: TGTGCCAGCACCCCCCAGTCTAGCGGGAGGCGCGAGCAGTACTTC. Encoded protein: CASTPQSSGRREQYF.

The chain carries TRBV10-3 and TRBJ2-2, with 8 bases aligning to TRBD1. The CDR3 is 14 residues long. After removal of 10 bases from V and 1 base from J, the junction contained 5 bases not matched to a gene. Germline assignment: CDR1 ENHRY and CDR2 SYGVKD. CDR3 protein: CATSGTGNTGELFF. The CDR3 region has the DNA TGTGCCACCTCCGGGACAGGGAACACCGGGGAGCTGTTTTTT.

The gene calls are TRBV5-1 and TRBJ1-1; no clear D. Trimming took 6 bases from V and 0 from J, leaving 12 bases between them. The CDR3 is made up of 14 amino acids. Germline CDR1 and CDR2: SGHRS and YFSETQ. The CDR3 coding sequence is TGCGCCAGCAATTATGGGAAAATGAACACTGAAGCTTTCTTT. Translated, it gives CASNYGKMNTEAFF.

This clone was seen only once. CDR3 sequence (DNA): TGTGCCAGCAGCTTGAAGGGGTTAGCGGCAAACACCGGGGAGCTGTTTTTT. This sequence encodes CASSLKGLAANTGELFF. V gene TRBV5-6 combines with J gene TRBJ2-2, with TRBD2 as a possible D gene (6 bases). This CDR3 is built from 17 residues. V was trimmed by 1 base and J by 2 bases, leaving 15 bases between them. Germline CDR1 and CDR2: SGHDT and YYEEEE.

CDR3 amino acids: CASTHGGGEKLFF. The CDR3 coding sequence is TGTGCCAGTACTCATGGAGGGGGGGAAAAACTGTTTTTT. The V gene is TRBV19, the J gene TRBJ1-4, with a possible D match to TRBD1 (6 bases). Germline loops: CDR1 LNHDA, CDR2 SQIVND (reference sequence). The CDR3 length is 13 residues. V lost 7 bases, J lost 8 bases, and 14 bases lay in between.

The chain combines TRBV5-4 with TRBJ2-3, with 9 bases that match TRBD1. The V and J ends lost 0 bases and 2 bases, in that order; junction bases with no gene match: 4. Germline loops: CDR1 SGHNT, CDR2 YYREEE (reference sequence). This CDR3 has 16 amino acids. CDR3 amino acids: CASSLAGTGNTDTQYF. CDR3 DNA sequence: TGTGCCAGCAGCTTGGCCGGGACAGGGAACACAGATACGCAGTATTTT.